These 32 T cell receptor beta chains came from one sample sequenced in a study of shared clonotypes between healthy human individuals. Some clones are missing from TCRdb's copy, which holds only in-frame ones; the method was immunoSEQ multiplex PCR. The table includes approximately 320,000 clones, around two thirds detected once. The sequenced sample consisted of memory CD4+ T cells sorted from blood. The sample's subset: CD45RA-negative fraction. These receptors were collected from a man younger than 45 in good health.

This clone was recorded a few times. The rearrangement joins TRBV28 to TRBJ2-7; D gene unclear. Per germline, CDR1 MDHEN and CDR2 SYDVKM. The V gene lost 8 bases and the J gene lost 2 bases, with 19 bases spanning the gap. The CDR3 consists of 15 residues. Here the CDR3 reads CASGIPPYSTYEQYF. The CDR3 nucleotides are TGTGCCAGCGGAATACCCCCCTACAGCACCTACGAGCAGTACTTC. Combining the CDR3 with reference TRBV28 and TRBJ2-7 gives the whole variable domain DVKVTQSSRYLVKRTGEKVFLECVQDMDHENMFWYRQDPGLGLRLIYFSYDVKMKEKGDIPEGYSVSREKKERFSLILESASTNQTSMYLCASGIPPYSTYEQYFGPGTRLTVT.

The CDR3 nucleotides are TGCGCCAGCAGCCAAGTGCCCCAGGGGAACTCTGGAAACACCATATATTTT. Protein sequence: CASSQVPQGNSGNTIYF. The chain is built from TRBV4-1 and TRBJ1-3; possible D gene TRBD1, 6 bases. Germline CDR1 reads MGHRA; CDR2 reads YSYEKL. The ends were cut back, 1 base at V and 0 bases at J, with 13 bases in the middle. The CDR3 sequence is 17 residues long.

There are a few counts of this clone. The chain couples TRBV28 to TRBJ1-5; D ambiguous. This CDR3 is built from 12 residues. Per germline, CDR1 MDHEN and CDR2 SYDVKM. V lost 9 bases and J lost 4, with 10 bases in between. The DNA of the CDR3 is TGTGCCAGTTATACCGGTAATCAGCCCCAGCATTTT. It translates to CASYTGNQPQHF.

This clone was seen a handful of times. The chain combines TRBV5-1 with TRBJ2-1; 9 bases map to TRBD1. The germline V gene encodes CDR1 SGHRS and CDR2 YFSETQ. This CDR3 has 15 amino acids. V dropped 0 bases and J dropped 9; count of bases not matched to a gene: 7. This CDR3 reads CASSLDTGGGSEQFF. The CDR3 nucleotides read TGCGCCAGCAGCTTGGATACAGGGGGCGGGAGTGAGCAGTTCTTC.

The rearrangement links TRBV9 to TRBJ1-2; 8 bases align to TRBD1. The CDR3 has 16 residues. CDR1 is SGDLS and CDR2 is YYNGEE in the germline V gene. The V gene end was trimmed by 0 bases and the J gene end by 5 bases; junction bases not matched to a gene: 9. The CDR3 DNA follows: TGTGCCAGCAGCGTAGAATTGCGGACAGGGACGTATGGCTACACCTTC. Translation: CASSVELRTGTYGYTF.

A word on this clone: The same CDR3 arises from other DNA sequences in this sample as well. The V call is TRBV11-2, the J call TRBJ1-1; no clear D gene. V gave up 5 bases and J gave up 0 bases, with 7 bases separating them. Germline CDR1 SGHAT, CDR2 FQNNGV. This CDR3 is built from 13 residues. In nucleotides, the CDR3 is TGTGCCAGCAGCAGCGCTATGAACACTGAAGCTTTCTTT. It encodes CASSSAMNTEAFF.

This clone has only a few counts. This CDR3 is CASSHTRDRGLKTGNTIYF. CDR3 sequence (DNA): TGTGCCAGCAGCCATACCCGGGACAGGGGGCTGAAGACTGGAAACACCATATATTTT. This chain joins TRBV2 and TRBJ1-3, with 12 positions matching TRBD1. The V gene end was trimmed by 6 bases and the J gene end by 2 bases; junction bases not matched to a gene: 14. This CDR3 contains 19 residues. Germline CDR1 is SNHLY and CDR2 is FYNNEI.

The chain links TRBV18 to TRBJ1-5; D gene unclear. The V gene's germline CDR1 is KGHSH and CDR2 LQKENI. This CDR3 is 17 amino acids long. V was pared by 2 bases and J by 2 bases, with 16 bases between. The CDR3 DNA reads as TGTGCCAGCTCACCAGTCCCAGCCGCACGGGGCAATCAGCCCCAGCATTTT. This translates into CASSPVPAARGNQPQHF.

The J gene is TRBJ1-3, the V gene TRBV18; 8 bases agree with TRBD1. Germline loops: CDR1 KGHSH, CDR2 LQKENI. Germline trimming cut 1 base from V and 4 bases from J; bases unmatched to any gene: 0. The CDR3 has 14 amino acids. CDR3 sequence (DNA): TGTGCCAGCTCACCACGGACAGGGGGAAACACCATATATTTT. It codes for CASSPRTGGNTIYF.

V and J are TRBV10-3 and TRBJ1-3, with 8 bases lining up with TRBD1. Germline lookup yields CDR1 ENHRY and CDR2 SYGVKD. The trim removed 10 bases at V and 0 bases at J, leaving 8 bases unmatched. The CDR3 is 15 amino acids. CDR3 sequence (DNA): TGTGCCACCAGGGACAGGCGACACTCTGGAAACACCATATATTTT. Translated: CATRDRRHSGNTIYF.

The chain has TRBV5-1 and TRBJ2-2, with TRBD2 matching 7 bases. V was clipped by 2 bases and J by 0 bases; unmatched bases: 1. CDR3 length: 15 residues. CDR1 and CDR2 (germline): SGHRS, YFSETQ. The CDR3 reads CASSLSGTNTGELFF. For the CDR3, the DNA is TGCGCCAGCAGCTTAAGCGGGACGAACACCGGGGAGCTGTTTTTT.

The J gene is TRBJ2-5, the V gene TRBV6-1, with D possibly TRBD2 on 6 matching bases. Germline values: CDR1 MNHNS, CDR2 SASEGT. The CDR3 extends over 14 amino acids. V lost 6 bases and J lost 2, with 13 bases in between. DNA for the CDR3: TGTGCCAGCAGACTCCGGGACTGGCAAGAGACCCAGTACTTC. Its protein is CASRLRDWQETQYF.

This clone was found a few times. The rearrangement links TRBV5-1 to TRBJ1-4; D not certain. V shed 7 bases and J shed 7 bases, with 17 bases lying between them. Per germline, CDR1 SGHRS and CDR2 YFSETQ. This CDR3 contains 14 residues. The CDR3 sequence is CASRKSSPGEKLFF. The DNA for the CDR3 is TGCGCCAGCCGCAAATCCTCCCCCGGTGAAAAACTGTTTTTT.

This clone turned up a few times. The sample carries other DNA sequences with the same CDR3. The genes are TRBV6-4 and TRBJ2-3; 9 bases are a match to TRBD2. Germline V CDR1 and CDR2: MRHNA, SNTAGT. The CDR3 has 14 amino acids. Germline trimming cut 4 bases from V and 3 bases from J; bases unmatched to any gene: 2. The CDR3 DNA reads TGTGCCAGCAGTGTTGCGGGAGGGACAGATACGCAGTATTTT. Its translation is CASSVAGGTDTQYF.

The rearrangement uses TRBV25-1 and TRBJ2-1, with TRBD2 as a possible D gene (6 bases). Germline V CDR1 and CDR2: MGHDK, SYGVNS. CDR3 length: 15 amino acids. V lost 6 bases and J 6 bases, leaving 18 bases between the germline ends. CDR3: CASSGFGGGRNEQFF. CDR3 DNA: TGTGCCAGCAGCGGTTTTGGGGGAGGTCGCAATGAGCAGTTCTTC.

In its sample, this clone was seen a few times. J is TRBJ2-1 and V is TRBV27; tentatively, D is TRBD2 (6 bases). The CDR3 loop spans 14 amino acids. Looked up from germline, CDR1 is MNHEY and CDR2 is SMNVEV (reference sequence). The germline V and J ends were trimmed by 6 bases and 7 bases, with 16 bases remaining between them. The CDR3 nucleotides read TGTGCCAGCAGCGAGCGGGCCCTGAGGAATGAGCAGTTCTTC. Its translation: CASSERALRNEQFF.

The chain recombines TRBV2 with TRBJ2-1; 10 nucleotides line up with TRBD1. V was clipped by 6 bases and J by 4 bases; unmatched bases: 9. This CDR3 is 16 amino acids long. Looked up from germline, CDR1 is SNHLY and CDR2 is FYNNEI. The CDR3, as DNA: TGTGCCAGCAGCAATCCGGGGACAGGGGTATACAATGAGCAGTTCTTC. This gives the protein CASSNPGTGVYNEQFF.

The chain combines TRBV5-4 with TRBJ2-3, with D unresolved. Deletions cut 0 bases from V and 4 bases from J, with 6 bases between. Germline V gives CDR1 SGHNT, CDR2 YYREEE (reference sequence). The CDR3 length is 13 residues. DNA of the CDR3: TGTGCCAGCAGCTTGGTTCGGGCAGATACGCAGTATTTT. This codes for CASSLVRADTQYF.

The V and J genes are TRBV6-5 and TRBJ1-2, with TRBD1 as a possible D gene (5 bases). Germline-derived CDR1 and CDR2 are MNHEY and SVGAGI. The CDR3 covers 15 residues. Trimming pared 2 bases from V and 6 bases from J, leaving 16 bases between. The chain's CDR3 is CASSYTPSGGHGYTF. The DNA of the CDR3 is TGTGCCAGCAGTTACACCCCCTCGGGGGGACATGGCTACACCTTC.

This clone was counted only a few times. J is TRBJ1-1 and V is TRBV19, with D perhaps TRBD1 (6 bases). The CDR3 is made up of 16 amino acids. Trimming removed 6 bases from V and 1 base from J, with 18 bases in between. The germline CDR1 and CDR2 sequences are LNHDA and SQIVND (reference sequence). CDR3 coding DNA: TGTGCCAGTAGGTCATTCTCCACAGGGACGAACACTGAAGCTTTCTTT. Translation: CASRSFSTGTNTEAFF.

The chain couples TRBV14 to TRBJ2-1; 9 nucleotides align to TRBD2. The CDR3 has 20 amino acids. CDR1 is SGHDN and CDR2 is FVKESK in the germline V gene. The junction had 13 bases not matched to a gene; V was cut back by 1 base and J by 0 bases. Written as DNA, the CDR3 is TGTGCCAGCAGCCAAGTTTCTAGCGGGAACAAAATCAACTCCTACAATGAGCAGTTCTTC. The encoded protein is CASSQVSSGNKINSYNEQFF.

In its sample, this clone was seen a few times. This rearrangement joins TRBV14 to TRBJ2-5; 12 bases line up with TRBD2. The CDR3 contains 19 residues. With V trimmed by 4 bases and J by 2 bases, 14 bases remained unmatched. CDR1 is SGHDN and CDR2 is FVKESK in the germline V gene. This CDR3 reads CASSPPKRTSGILQETQYF. The CDR3 DNA sequence: TGTGCCAGCAGCCCACCAAAACGGACTAGCGGGATTCTACAAGAGACCCAGTACTTC.

Regarding this clone: Other DNA sequences in the sample encode the same CDR3. The V call is TRBV18, the J call TRBJ2-6; 10 bases map to TRBD1. Germline CDR1 is KGHSH and CDR2 is LQKENI. The CDR3 consists of 17 residues. The trim removed 0 bases at V and 4 bases at J, leaving 3 bases unmatched. The CDR3 here is CASSPPGQGVGANVLTF. As DNA, the CDR3 is TGTGCCAGCTCACCACCCGGACAGGGGGTCGGGGCCAACGTCCTGACTTTC. The full variable domain, with the rest looked up from reference TRBV18 and TRBJ2-6, is NAGVMQNPRHLVRRRGQEARLRCSPMKGHSHVYWYRQLPEEGLKFMVYLQKENIIDESGMPKERFSAEFPKEGPSILRIQQVVRGDSAAYFCASSPPGQGVGANVLTFGAGSRLTVL.

This chain joins TRBV28 and TRBJ2-3, with a possible D match to TRBD1 (5 bases). Per the germline V gene, CDR1 is MDHEN and CDR2 is SYDVKM. CDR3 length equals 16 residues. V lost 8 bases and J 1 base, leaving 19 bases between the germline ends. In nucleotides, the CDR3 is TGTGCCAGCGGGGCCCCAGGACGACACGGCACAGATACGCAGTATTTT. It yields the protein CASGAPGRHGTDTQYF.

The chain joins TRBV4-3 to TRBJ2-1, with TRBD2 identical over 11 bases. Germline V gene lookup returns CDR1 LGHNA and CDR2 YSLEER. The CDR3 has 16 residues. Trimming removed 4 bases from V and 2 bases from J; junction bases left unmatched: 4. In DNA form, the CDR3 reads TGCGCCAGCAGCCGTCTAGCGGGAGGTACCTACAATGAGCAGTTCTTC. Translating gives CASSRLAGGTYNEQFF.

The sample holds many counts of this clone. The chain carries TRBV7-2 and TRBJ2-2; 14 bases line up with TRBD2. V lost 4 bases, J lost 7 bases, and 5 bases stayed unmatched. The CDR3 sequence is 16 residues long. Germline V gives CDR1 SGHTA, CDR2 FQGNSA. The CDR3 reads CASSSGLAGAVGELFF. The CDR3 region has the DNA TGTGCCAGCAGCTCGGGACTAGCGGGAGCTGTCGGGGAGCTGTTTTTT.

This clone was observed a handful of times. The gene calls are TRBV14 and TRBJ1-2; D is uncertain. V lost 0 bases to trimming and J lost 7 bases, with 6 bases between them. This CDR3 has 12 amino acids. Germline values: CDR1 SGHDN, CDR2 FVKESK. The CDR3 sequence is CASSQDPSGYTF. As DNA, the CDR3 is TGTGCCAGCAGCCAAGACCCGTCTGGCTACACCTTC.

This clone was recorded at least ten times. The chain uses TRBV18 and TRBJ1-2; unclear D gene. Germline V CDR1 and CDR2: KGHSH, LQKENI. This CDR3 spans 16 amino acids. V lost 1 base, J lost 2 bases, and 14 bases lay in between. The CDR3 DNA reads as TGTGCCAGCTCACCACAATCTTCTCGTCAGAACTATGGCTACACCTTC. Protein sequence: CASSPQSSRQNYGYTF.

The J gene is TRBJ1-1, the V gene TRBV7-9; the D is unclear. The ends were cut back, 5 bases at V and 3 bases at J, with 7 bases in the middle. CDR3 length equals 12 residues. Germline V gene data show CDR1 as SEHNR and CDR2 as FQNEAQ (reference sequence). CDR3 region: CASSTEYTEAFF. CDR3 nucleotide sequence: TGTGCCAGCAGCACAGAATACACTGAAGCTTTCTTT.

The J gene is TRBJ2-1, the V gene TRBV10-2; 14 bases map to TRBD2. The V gene end was trimmed by 5 bases and the J gene end by 6 bases; junction bases not matched to a gene: 3. Per the germline V gene, CDR1 is WSHSY and CDR2 is SAAADI. The CDR3 length is 15 residues. Written as DNA, the CDR3 is TGCGCCAGCAGTTCGGGGACTAGCGGGGGCAATGAGCAGTTCTTC. This sequence encodes CASSSGTSGGNEQFF.

This clone was seen just once. This sequence joins TRBV27 and TRBJ1-5, with D uncertain. There are 14 residues in the CDR3. The germline V and J ends were trimmed by 5 bases and 4 bases, with 12 bases remaining between them. Per germline, CDR1 MNHEY and CDR2 SMNVEV (reference sequence). The CDR3 is CASSPEGGNQPQHF. The CDR3 nucleotides read TGTGCCAGCAGTCCCGAGGGAGGTAATCAGCCCCAGCATTTT.

The chain couples TRBV5-1 to TRBJ2-7, with 7 bases aligning to TRBD1. Germline lookup yields CDR1 SGHRS and CDR2 YFSETQ. V shed 2 bases, J shed 4 bases, and the junction held 6 bases outside the gene matches. The CDR3 extends over 14 amino acids. Written as DNA, the CDR3 is TGCGCCAGCAGCTTACAGACAGGGAATTACGAGCAGTACTTC. This codes for CASSLQTGNYEQYF.